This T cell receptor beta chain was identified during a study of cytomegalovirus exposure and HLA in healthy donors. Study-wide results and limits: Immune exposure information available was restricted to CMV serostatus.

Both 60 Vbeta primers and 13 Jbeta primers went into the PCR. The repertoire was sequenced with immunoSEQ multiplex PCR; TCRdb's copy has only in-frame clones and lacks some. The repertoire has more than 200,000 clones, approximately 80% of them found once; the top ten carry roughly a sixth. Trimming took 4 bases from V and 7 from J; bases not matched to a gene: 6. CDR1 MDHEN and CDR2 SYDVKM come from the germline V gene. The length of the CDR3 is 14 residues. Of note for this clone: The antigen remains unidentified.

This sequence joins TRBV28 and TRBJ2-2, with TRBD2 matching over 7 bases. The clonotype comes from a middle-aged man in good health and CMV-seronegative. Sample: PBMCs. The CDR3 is CASSSFRTSGELFF. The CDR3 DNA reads TGTGCCAGCAGTTCATTTCGGACTAGCGGGGAGCTGTTTTTT.